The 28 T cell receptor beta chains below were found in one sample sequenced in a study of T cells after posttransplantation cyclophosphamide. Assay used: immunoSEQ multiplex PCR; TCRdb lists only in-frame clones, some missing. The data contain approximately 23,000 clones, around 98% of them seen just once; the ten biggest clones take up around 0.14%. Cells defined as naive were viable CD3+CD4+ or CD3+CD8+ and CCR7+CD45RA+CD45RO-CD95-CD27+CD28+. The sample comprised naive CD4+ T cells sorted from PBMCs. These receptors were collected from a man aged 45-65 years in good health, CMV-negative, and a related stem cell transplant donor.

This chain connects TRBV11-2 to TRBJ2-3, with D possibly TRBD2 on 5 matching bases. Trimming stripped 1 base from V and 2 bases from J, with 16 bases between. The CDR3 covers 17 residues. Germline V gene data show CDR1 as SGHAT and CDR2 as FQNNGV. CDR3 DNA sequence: TGTGCCAGCAGCTTAGGCCTAGCTGAGGGTTACACAGATACGCAGTATTTT. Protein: CASSLGLAEGYTDTQYF.

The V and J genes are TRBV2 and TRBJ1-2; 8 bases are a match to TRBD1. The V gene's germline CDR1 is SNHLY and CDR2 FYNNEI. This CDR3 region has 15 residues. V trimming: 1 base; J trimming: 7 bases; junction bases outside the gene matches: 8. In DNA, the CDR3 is TGTGCCAGCAGTGAAGGAGCAGGGGGCACGCGTGGCTACACCTTC. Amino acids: CASSEGAGGTRGYTF.

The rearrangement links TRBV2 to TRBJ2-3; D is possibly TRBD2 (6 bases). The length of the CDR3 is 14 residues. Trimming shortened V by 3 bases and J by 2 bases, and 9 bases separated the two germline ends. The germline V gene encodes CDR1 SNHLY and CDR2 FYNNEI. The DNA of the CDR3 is TGTGCCAGCAGTGAGGACTATTCCACAGATACGCAGTATTTT. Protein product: CASSEDYSTDTQYF.

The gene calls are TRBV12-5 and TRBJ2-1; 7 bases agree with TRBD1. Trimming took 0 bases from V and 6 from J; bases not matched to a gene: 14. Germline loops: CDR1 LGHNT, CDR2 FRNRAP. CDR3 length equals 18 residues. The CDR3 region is CASGLVLAGTVLLNEQFF. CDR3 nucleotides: TGTGCTAGTGGTTTGGTACTGGCCGGGACAGTGCTTCTCAATGAGCAGTTCTTC. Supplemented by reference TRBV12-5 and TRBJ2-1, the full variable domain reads DARVTQTPRHKVTEMGQEVTMRCQPILGHNTVFWYRQTMMQGLELLAYFRNRAPLDDSGMPKDRFSAEMPDATLATLKIQPSEPRDSAVYFCASGLVLAGTVLLNEQFFGPGTRLTVL.

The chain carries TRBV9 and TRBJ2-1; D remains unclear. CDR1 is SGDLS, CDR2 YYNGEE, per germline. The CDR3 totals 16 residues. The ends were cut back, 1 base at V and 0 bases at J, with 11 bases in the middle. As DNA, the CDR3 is TGTGCCAGCAGCGTATTAAGCCGGAGCTCCTACAATGAGCAGTTCTTC. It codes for CASSVLSRSSYNEQFF.

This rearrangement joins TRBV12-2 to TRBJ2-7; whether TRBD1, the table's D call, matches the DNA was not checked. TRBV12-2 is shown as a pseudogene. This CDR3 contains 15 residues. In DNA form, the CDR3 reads TGTGCAAGTCGCCCGCCGCGGGACAGGGAATCCGAGCAGTACTTC. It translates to CASRPPRDRESEQYF.

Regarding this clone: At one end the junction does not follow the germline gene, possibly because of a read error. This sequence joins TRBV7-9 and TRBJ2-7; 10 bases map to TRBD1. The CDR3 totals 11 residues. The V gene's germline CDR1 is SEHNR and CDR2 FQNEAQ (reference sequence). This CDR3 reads CASSLGDRGNF. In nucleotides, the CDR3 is TGTGCCAGCAGCCTAGGGGACAGGGGTAATTTC.

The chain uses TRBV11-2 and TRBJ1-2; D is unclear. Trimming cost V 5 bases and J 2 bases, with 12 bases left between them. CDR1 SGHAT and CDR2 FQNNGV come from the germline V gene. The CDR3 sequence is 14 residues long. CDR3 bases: TGTGCCAGCAGCCGTGGACTGACCAACTATGGCTACACCTTC. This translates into CASSRGLTNYGYTF.

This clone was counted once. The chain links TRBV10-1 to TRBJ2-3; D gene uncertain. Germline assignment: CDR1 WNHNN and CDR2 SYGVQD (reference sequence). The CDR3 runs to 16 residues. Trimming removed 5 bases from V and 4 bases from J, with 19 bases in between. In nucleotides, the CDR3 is TGCGCCAGCAGTACCGAGCCGGGTCCTATGCCAGATACGCAGTATTTT. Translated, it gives CASSTEPGPMPDTQYF.

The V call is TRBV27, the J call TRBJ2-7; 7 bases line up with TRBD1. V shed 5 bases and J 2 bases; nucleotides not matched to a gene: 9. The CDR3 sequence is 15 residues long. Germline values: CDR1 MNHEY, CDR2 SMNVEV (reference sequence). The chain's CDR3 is CASSRAGTAPYEQYF. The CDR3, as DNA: TGTGCCAGCAGTAGGGCCGGGACAGCACCCTACGAGCAGTACTTC.

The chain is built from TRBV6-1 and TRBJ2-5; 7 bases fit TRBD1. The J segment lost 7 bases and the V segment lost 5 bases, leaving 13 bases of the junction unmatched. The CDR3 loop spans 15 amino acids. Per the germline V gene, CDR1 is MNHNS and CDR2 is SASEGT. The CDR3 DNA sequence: TGTGCCAGCAGTTTCGGGACAGCTAACCGGGGGACCCAGTACTTC. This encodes CASSFGTANRGTQYF.

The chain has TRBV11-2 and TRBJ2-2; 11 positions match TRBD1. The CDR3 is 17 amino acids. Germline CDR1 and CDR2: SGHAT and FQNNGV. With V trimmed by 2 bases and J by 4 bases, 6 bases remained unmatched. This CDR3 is CASSLSGQGAGTGELFF. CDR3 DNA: TGTGCCAGCAGCTTATCCGGACAGGGGGCCGGCACCGGGGAGCTGTTTTTT.

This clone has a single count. The CDR3: CASSVIELAGEQFF. The CDR3 DNA reads as TGTGCCAGCAGCGTTATTGAACTAGCGGGAGAGCAGTTCTTC. The chain combines TRBV9 with TRBJ2-1; 10 nucleotides agree with TRBD2. The J segment lost 10 bases and the V segment lost 2 bases, leaving 6 bases of the junction unmatched. The CDR3 loop spans 14 amino acids. The germline gives CDR1 SGDLS, CDR2 YYNGEE.

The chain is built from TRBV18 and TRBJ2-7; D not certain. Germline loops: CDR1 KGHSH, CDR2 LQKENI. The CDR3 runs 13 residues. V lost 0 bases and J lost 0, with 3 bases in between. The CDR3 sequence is CASSPPSSYEQYF. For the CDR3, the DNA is TGTGCCAGCTCACCACCTAGCTCCTACGAGCAGTACTTC.

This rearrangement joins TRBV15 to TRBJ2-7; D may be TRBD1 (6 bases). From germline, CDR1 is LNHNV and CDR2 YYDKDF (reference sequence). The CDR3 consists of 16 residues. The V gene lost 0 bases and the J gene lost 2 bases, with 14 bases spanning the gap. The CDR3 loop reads CATSRDTRGSTYEQYF. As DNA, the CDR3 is TGTGCCACCAGCAGAGATACCAGGGGCTCCACCTACGAGCAGTACTTC. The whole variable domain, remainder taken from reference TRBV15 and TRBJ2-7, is DAMVIQNPRYQVTQFGKPVTLSCSQTLNHNVMYWYQQKSSQAPKLLFHYYDKDFNNEADTPDNFQSRRPNTSFCFLDIRSPGLGDTAMYLCATSRDTRGSTYEQYFGPGTRLTVT.

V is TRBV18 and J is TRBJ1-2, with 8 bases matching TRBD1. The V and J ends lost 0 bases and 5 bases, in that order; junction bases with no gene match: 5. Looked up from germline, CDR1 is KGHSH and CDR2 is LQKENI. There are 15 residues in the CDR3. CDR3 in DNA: TGTGCCAGCTCACCACCCTCACAGGGGGGTTATGGCTACACCTTC. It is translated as CASSPPSQGGYGYTF.

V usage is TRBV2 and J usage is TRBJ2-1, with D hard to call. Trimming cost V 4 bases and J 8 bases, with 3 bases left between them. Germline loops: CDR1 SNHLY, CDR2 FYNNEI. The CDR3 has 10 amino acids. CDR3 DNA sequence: TGTGCCAGCAGTGTCTATGAGCAGTTCTTC. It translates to CASSVYEQFF.

Here the CDR3 DNA reads TGTGCCAGCAGCTCCGCCCAACAGGGAGCGCACACTGAAGCTTTCTTT. Translation gives CASSSAQQGAHTEAFF. The chain recombines TRBV5-4 with TRBJ1-1; the D gene is possibly TRBD1 (6 bases). V lost 3 bases and J lost 3, with 18 bases in between. Per germline, CDR1 SGHNT and CDR2 YYREEE (reference sequence). The CDR3 is 16 residues long. Full variable domain (remainder filled in from reference TRBV5-4 and TRBJ1-1): ETGVTQSPTHLIKTRGQQVTLRCSSQSGHNTVSWYQQALGQGPQFIFQYYREEENGRGNFPPRFSGLQFPNYSSELNVNALELDDSALYLCASSSAQQGAHTEAFFGQGTRLTVV.

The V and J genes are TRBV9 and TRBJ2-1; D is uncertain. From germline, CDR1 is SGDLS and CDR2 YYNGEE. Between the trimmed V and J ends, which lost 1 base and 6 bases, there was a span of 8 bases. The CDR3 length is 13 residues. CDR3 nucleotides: TGTGCCAGCAGCGTATTCTCTTCCAATGAGCAGTTCTTC. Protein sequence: CASSVFSSNEQFF.

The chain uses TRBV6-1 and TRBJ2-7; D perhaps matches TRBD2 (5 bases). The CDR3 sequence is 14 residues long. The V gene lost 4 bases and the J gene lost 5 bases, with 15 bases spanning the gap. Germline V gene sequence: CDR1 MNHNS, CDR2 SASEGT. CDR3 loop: CASSGAEGANEQYF. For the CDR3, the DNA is TGTGCCAGCAGTGGGGCCGAGGGTGCAAACGAGCAGTACTTC.

CDR3 in DNA: TGTGCCAGCAGTGATACTTACCGGGGGTATACGCAGTATTTT. Protein sequence: CASSDTYRGYTQYF. This chain uses TRBV25-1 with TRBJ2-3, with D possibly matching TRBD2 (6 bases). The CDR3 loop spans 14 amino acids. CDR1 is MGHDK, CDR2 SYGVNS, per germline. V gave up 3 bases and J gave up 7 bases, with 14 bases separating them.

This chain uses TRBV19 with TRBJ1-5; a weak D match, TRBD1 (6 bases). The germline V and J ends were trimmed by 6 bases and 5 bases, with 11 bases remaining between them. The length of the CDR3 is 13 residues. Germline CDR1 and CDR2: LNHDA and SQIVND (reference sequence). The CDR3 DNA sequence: TGTGCCAGTAGGTACAGGGTTGATCAGCCCCAGCATTTT. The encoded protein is CASRYRVDQPQHF.

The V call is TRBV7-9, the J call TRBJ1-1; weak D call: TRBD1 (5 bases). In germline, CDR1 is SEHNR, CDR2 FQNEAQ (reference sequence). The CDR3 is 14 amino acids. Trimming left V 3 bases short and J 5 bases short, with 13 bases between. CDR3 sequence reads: CASSFVQGGTEAFF. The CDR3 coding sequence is TGTGCCAGCAGCTTTGTGCAGGGCGGTACTGAAGCTTTCTTT.

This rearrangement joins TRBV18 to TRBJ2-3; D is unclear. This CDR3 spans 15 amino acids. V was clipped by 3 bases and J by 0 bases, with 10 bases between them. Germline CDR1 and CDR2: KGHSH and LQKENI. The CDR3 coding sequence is TGTGCCAGCTCACCGTCGGTTGCTAGCACAGATACGCAGTATTTT. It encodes CASSPSVASTDTQYF. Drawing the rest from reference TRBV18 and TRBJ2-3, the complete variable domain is NAGVMQNPRHLVRRRGQEARLRCSPMKGHSHVYWYRQLPEEGLKFMVYLQKENIIDESGMPKERFSAEFPKEGPSILRIQQVVRGDSAAYFCASSPSVASTDTQYFGPGTRLTVL.

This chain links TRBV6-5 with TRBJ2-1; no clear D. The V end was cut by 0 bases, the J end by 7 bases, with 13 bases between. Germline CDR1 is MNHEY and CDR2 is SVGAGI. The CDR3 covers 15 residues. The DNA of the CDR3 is TGTGCCAGCAGTTACTCGCCGGTCTTAATAAATGAGCAGTTCTTC. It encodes CASSYSPVLINEQFF.

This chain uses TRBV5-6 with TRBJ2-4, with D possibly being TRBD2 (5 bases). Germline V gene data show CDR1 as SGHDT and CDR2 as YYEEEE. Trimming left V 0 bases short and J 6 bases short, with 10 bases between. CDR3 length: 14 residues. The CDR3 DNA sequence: TGTGCCAGCAGCTTGGCACAAGCGGTAAACATTCAGTACTTC. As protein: CASSLAQAVNIQYF. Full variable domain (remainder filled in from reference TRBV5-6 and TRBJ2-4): DAGVTQSPTHLIKTRGQQVTLRCSPKSGHDTVSWYQQALGQGPQFIFQYYEEEERQRGNFPDRFSGHQFPNYSSELNVNALLLGDSALYLCASSLAQAVNIQYFGAGTRLSVL.

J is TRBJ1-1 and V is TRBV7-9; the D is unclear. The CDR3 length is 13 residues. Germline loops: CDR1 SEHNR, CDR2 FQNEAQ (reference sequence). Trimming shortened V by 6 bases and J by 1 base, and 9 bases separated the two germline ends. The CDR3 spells CASSRTANTEAFF. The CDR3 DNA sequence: TGTGCCAGCAGTCGTACAGCGAACACTGAAGCTTTCTTT. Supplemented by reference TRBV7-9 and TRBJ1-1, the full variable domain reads DTGVSQNPRHKITKRGQNVTFRCDPISEHNRLYWYRQTLGQGPEFLTYFQNEAQLEKSRLLSDRFSAERPKGSFSTLEIQRTEQGDSAMYLCASSRTANTEAFFGQGTRLTVV.

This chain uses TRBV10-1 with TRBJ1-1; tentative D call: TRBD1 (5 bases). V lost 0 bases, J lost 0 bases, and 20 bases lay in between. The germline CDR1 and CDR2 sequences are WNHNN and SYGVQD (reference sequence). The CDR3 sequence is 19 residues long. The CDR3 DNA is TGCGCCAGCAGTGAGTCCACCCTGGGGCGCAGAAGCTTGAACACTGAAGCTTTCTTT. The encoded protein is CASSESTLGRRSLNTEAFF.